These 9 T cell receptor beta chains were sequenced from one sample in a study of shared clonotypes between healthy human individuals. Profiled with immunoSEQ multiplex PCR; TCRdb holds only in-frame clones, not every one. Of roughly 300,000 clones in the sample, roughly 80% are singletons; the top ten hold 10%. Sequences were obtained from memory CD4+ T cells sorted from blood. Subset described: CD45RA-negative fraction. These receptor sequences come from a man aged 25 to 45 in good health.

The chain couples TRBV11-2 to TRBJ2-6, with TRBD2 matching over 7 bases. The V and J ends lost 7 bases and 1 base, in that order; junction bases with no gene match: 7. Germline V gives CDR1 SGHAT, CDR2 FQNNGV. The CDR3 is made up of 16 amino acids. The CDR3 coding sequence is TGTGCCAGCAATTCACCCGGGGGGTCTGGGGCCAACGTCCTGACTTTC. Its translation: CASNSPGGSGANVLTF. The complete variable domain, with remaining parts taken from reference TRBV11-2 and TRBJ2-6, reads EAGVAQSPRYKIIEKRQSVAFWCNPISGHATLYWYQQILGQGPKLLIQFQNNGVVDDSQLPKDRFSAERLKGVDSTLKIQPAKLEDSAVYLCASNSPGGSGANVLTFGAGSRLTVL.

CDR3 residues: CASSQQPTGTSTGELFF. The CDR3 DNA sequence: TGTGCCAGCAGTCAACAACCCACCGGGACTAGCACCGGGGAGCTGTTTTTT. The rearrangement links TRBV7-8 to TRBJ2-2, with 8 bases identical to TRBD2. Trimming at V came to 6 bases and at J to 4 bases, leaving 13 bases not matched to a gene. Germline V gene lookup returns CDR1 SGHVS and CDR2 FQNEAQ. This CDR3 is built from 17 residues.

This clone was seen only a few times. Other nucleotide sequences from this sample produce the same CDR3. The chain combines TRBV5-1 with TRBJ2-1; D possibly corresponds to TRBD2 (5 bases). The length of the CDR3 is 16 residues. Germline CDR1 SGHRS, CDR2 YFSETQ. Trimming took off 1 base at V and 0 bases at J, with 11 bases between the two ends. CDR3 in DNA: TGCGCCAGCAGCTTGAGCCCCGCGGGCTCCTACAATGAGCAGTTCTTC. This translates into CASSLSPAGSYNEQFF.

The J gene is TRBJ2-7, the V gene TRBV30; D possibly corresponds to TRBD1 (5 bases). Germline V lookup: CDR1 GTSNPN, CDR2 SVGIG (reference sequence). CDR3 length equals 15 residues. V lost 5 bases and J 6 bases, leaving 23 bases between the germline ends. CDR3 amino acids: CAWLRQFTPSGEQYF. DNA of the CDR3: TGTGCCTGGCTGAGACAGTTTACCCCCTCGGGCGAGCAGTACTTC.

The rearrangement joins TRBV12-5 to TRBJ1-2; 8 positions match TRBD1. The CDR3 length is 16 residues. Germline V gives CDR1 LGHNT, CDR2 FRNRAP. V trimming: 0 bases; J trimming: 4 bases; junction bases outside the gene matches: 7. The CDR3 spells CASGLVRQGIPYGYTF. The CDR3 region has the DNA TGTGCTAGTGGTTTGGTTCGACAGGGGATACCCTATGGCTACACCTTC.

There are many counts of this clone. This CDR3 is also generated by other DNA sequences in the sample. The chain employs TRBV7-2 and TRBJ2-1; the D gene is possibly TRBD2 (6 bases). CDR1 is SGHTA, CDR2 FQGNSA, per germline. The CDR3 contains 14 residues. V lost 3 bases to trimming and J lost 9 bases, with 15 bases between them. The CDR3 nucleotides are TGTGCCAGCAGCTTGGGTCGGGAGCGAGGTGAGCAGTTCTTC. It yields the protein CASSLGRERGEQFF.

This clone has a count of ten or more. The chain is built from TRBV11-2 and TRBJ2-7; 7 nucleotides line up with TRBD1. The trim removed 5 bases at V and 3 bases at J, leaving 13 bases unmatched. Germline V gene sequence: CDR1 SGHAT, CDR2 FQNNGV. This CDR3 has 16 amino acids. CDR3 in amino acids: CASSRQPTGNSYEQYF. The CDR3 region has the DNA TGTGCCAGCAGCCGACAGCCGACAGGGAACAGCTACGAGCAGTACTTC.

This rearrangement joins TRBV5-1 to TRBJ2-5; D is undetermined. V was clipped by 4 bases and J by 4 bases, with 14 bases between them. The CDR3 has 14 amino acids. Germline V CDR1 and CDR2: SGHRS, YFSETQ. The CDR3 reads CASSDGRAGETQYF. Here the CDR3 DNA reads TGCGCCAGCAGCGACGGACGGGCAGGAGAGACCCAGTACTTC.

A few counts support this clone. The genes are TRBV4-2 and TRBJ2-4; unclear D gene. Germline V gives CDR1 LGHNA, CDR2 YNFKEQ. The CDR3 covers 15 residues. With 0 bases removed from V and 1 base from J, the gap between germline ends came to 7 bases. CDR3 bases: TGTGCCAGCAGCCAAGATCGGGTGGCCAAAAACATTCAGTACTTC. Its protein is CASSQDRVAKNIQYF.